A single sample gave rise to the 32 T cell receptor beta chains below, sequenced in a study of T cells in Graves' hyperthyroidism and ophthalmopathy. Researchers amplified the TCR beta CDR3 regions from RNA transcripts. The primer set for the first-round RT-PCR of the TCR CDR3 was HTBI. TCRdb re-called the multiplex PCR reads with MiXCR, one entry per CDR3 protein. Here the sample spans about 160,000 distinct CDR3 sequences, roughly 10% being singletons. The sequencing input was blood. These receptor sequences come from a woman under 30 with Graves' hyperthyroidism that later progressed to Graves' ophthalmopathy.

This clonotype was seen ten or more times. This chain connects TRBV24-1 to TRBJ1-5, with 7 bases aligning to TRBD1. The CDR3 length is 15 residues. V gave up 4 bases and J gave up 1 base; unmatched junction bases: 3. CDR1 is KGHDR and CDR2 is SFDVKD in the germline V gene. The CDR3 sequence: CATSEQGLSNQPQHF. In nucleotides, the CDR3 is TGTGCCACCAGTGAACAGGGGTTGAGCAATCAGCCCCAGCATTTT.

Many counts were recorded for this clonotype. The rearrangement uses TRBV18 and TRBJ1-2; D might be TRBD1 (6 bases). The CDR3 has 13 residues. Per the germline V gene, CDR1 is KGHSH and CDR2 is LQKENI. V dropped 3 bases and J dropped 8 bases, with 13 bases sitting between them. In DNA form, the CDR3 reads TGTGCCAGCTCACCTCCAACAGGGCTCGGCTACACCTTC. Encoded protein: CASSPPTGLGYTF.

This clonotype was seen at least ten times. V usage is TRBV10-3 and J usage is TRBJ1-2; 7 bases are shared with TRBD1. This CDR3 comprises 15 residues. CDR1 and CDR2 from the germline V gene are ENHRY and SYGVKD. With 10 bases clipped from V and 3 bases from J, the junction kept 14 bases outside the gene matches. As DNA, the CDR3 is TGTGCCACTCAACCTAGACAGGGTTCGGACTATGGCTACACCTTC. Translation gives CATQPRQGSDYGYTF.

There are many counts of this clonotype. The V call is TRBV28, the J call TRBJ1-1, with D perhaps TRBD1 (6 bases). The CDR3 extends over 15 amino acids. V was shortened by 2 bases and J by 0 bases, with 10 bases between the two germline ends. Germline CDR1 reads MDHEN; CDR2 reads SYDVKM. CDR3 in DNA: TGTGCCAGCAGTTTACATAGGGGGATGAACACTGAAGCTTTCTTT. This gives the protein CASSLHRGMNTEAFF. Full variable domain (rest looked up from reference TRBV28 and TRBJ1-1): DVKVTQSSRYLVKRTGEKVFLECVQDMDHENMFWYRQDPGLGLRLIYFSYDVKMKEKGDIPEGYSVSREKKERFSLILESASTNQTSMYLCASSLHRGMNTEAFFGQGTRLTVV.

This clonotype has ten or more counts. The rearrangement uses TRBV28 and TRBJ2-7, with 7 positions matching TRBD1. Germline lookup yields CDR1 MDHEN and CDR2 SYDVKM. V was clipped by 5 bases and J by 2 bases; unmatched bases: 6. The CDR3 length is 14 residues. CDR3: CASSKRQGPYEQYF. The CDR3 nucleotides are TGTGCCAGCAGTAAAAGACAGGGCCCCTACGAGCAGTACTTC.

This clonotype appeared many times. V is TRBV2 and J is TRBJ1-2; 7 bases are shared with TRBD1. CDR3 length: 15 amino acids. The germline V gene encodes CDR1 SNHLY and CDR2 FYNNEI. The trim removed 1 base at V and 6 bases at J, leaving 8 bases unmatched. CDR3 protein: CASSEGETGSDGYTF. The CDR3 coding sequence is TGTGCCAGCAGTGAAGGAGAGACAGGGTCGGATGGCTACACCTTC.

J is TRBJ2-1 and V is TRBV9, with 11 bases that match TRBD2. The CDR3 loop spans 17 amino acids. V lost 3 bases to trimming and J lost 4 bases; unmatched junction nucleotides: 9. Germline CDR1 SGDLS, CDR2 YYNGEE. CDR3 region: CASSARELAGVYNEQFF. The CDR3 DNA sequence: TGTGCCAGCAGCGCGAGGGAACTAGCGGGGGTATACAATGAGCAGTTCTTC.

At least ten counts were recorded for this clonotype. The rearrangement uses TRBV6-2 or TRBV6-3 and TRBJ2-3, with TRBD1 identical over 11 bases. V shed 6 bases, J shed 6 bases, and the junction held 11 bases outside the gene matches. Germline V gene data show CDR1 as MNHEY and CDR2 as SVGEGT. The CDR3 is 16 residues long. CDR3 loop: CASSSNPGQGDDTQYF. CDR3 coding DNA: TGTGCCAGCAGCAGCAACCCGGGACAGGGGGATGATACGCAGTATTTT.

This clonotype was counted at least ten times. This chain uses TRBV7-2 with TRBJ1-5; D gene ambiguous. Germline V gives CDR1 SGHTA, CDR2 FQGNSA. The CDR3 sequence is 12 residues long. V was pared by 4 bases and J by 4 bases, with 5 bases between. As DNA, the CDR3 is TGTGCCAGCAGCTCCCAGAATCAGCCCCAGCATTTT. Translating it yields CASSSQNQPQHF. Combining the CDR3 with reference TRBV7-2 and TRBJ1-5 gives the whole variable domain GAGVSQSPSNKVTEKGKDVELRCDPISGHTALYWYRQSLGQGLEFLIYFQGNSAPDKSGLPSDRFSAERTGGSVSTLTIQRTQQEDSAVYLCASSSQNQPQHFGDGTRLSIL.

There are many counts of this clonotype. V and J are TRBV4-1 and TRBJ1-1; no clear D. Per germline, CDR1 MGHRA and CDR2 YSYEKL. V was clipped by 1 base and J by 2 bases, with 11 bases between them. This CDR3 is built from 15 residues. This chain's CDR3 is CASSQASVSNTEAFF. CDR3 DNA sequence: TGCGCCAGCAGCCAAGCTTCTGTCTCCAACACTGAAGCTTTCTTT.

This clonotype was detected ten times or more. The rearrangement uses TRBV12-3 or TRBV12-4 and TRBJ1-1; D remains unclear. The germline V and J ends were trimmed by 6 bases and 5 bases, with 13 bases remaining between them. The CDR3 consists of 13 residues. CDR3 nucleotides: TGTGCCAGCAGACCACAAAGTAGGACTGAAGCTTTCTTT. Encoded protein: CASRPQSRTEAFF.

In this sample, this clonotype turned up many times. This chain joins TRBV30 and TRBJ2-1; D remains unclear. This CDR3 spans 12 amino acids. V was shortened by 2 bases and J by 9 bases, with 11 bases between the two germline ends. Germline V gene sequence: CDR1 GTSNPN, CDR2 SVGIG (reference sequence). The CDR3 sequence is CAWSPGSPEQFF. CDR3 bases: TGTGCCTGGAGTCCCGGAAGCCCTGAGCAGTTCTTC.

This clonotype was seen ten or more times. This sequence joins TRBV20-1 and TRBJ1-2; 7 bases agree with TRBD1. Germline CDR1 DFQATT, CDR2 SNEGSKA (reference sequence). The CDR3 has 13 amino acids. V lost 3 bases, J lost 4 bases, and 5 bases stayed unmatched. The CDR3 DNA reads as TGCAGTGCTAGCCGGGACAGACCCTATGGCTACACCTTC. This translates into CSASRDRPYGYTF.

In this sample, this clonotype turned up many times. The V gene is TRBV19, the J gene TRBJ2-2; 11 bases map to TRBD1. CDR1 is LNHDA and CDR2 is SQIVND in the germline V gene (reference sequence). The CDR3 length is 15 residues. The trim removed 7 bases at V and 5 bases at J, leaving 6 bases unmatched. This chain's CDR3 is CASTAGQGGTGELFF. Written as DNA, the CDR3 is TGTGCCAGTACTGCGGGACAGGGGGGAACCGGGGAGCTGTTTTTT.

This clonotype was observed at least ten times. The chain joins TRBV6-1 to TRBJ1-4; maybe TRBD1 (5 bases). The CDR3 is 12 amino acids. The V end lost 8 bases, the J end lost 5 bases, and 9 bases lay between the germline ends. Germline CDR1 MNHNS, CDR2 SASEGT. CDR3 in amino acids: CASGTGNEKLFF. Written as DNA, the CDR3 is TGTGCCAGCGGAACAGGCAATGAAAAACTGTTTTTT.

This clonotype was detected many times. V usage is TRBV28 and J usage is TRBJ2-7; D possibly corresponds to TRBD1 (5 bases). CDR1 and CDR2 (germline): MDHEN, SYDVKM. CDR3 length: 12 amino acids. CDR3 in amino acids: CVSRGETYEQYF. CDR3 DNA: TGTGTCTCTAGGGGCGAAACCTACGAGCAGTACTTC.

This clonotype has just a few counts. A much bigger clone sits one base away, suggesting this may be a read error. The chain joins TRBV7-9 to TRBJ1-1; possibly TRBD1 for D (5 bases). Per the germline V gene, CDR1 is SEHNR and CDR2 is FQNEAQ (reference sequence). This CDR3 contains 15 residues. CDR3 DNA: TGTGCCGGCAGCTTAGGCACCACAGGGAACACTGAAGCTTTCTTT. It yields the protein CAGSLGTTGNTEAFF. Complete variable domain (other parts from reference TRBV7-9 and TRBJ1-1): DTGVSQNPRHKITKRGQNVTFRCDPISEHNRLYWYRQTLGQGPEFLTYFQNEAQLEKSRLLSDRFSAERPKGSFSTLEIQRTEQGDSAMYLCAGSLGTTGNTEAFFGQGTRLTVV.

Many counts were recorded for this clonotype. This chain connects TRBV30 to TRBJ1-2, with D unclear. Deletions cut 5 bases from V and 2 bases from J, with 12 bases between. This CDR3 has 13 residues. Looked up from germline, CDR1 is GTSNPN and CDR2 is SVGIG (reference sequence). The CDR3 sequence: CAWSMGLNYGYTF. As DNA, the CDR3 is TGTGCCTGGTCGATGGGGTTGAACTATGGCTACACCTTC.

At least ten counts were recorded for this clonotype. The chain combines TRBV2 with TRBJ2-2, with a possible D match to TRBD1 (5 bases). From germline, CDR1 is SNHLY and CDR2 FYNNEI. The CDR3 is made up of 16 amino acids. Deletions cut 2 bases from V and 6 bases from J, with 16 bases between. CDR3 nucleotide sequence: TGTGCCAGCAGTGAAAGGTCCTCTTGGACATCCGGGGAGCTGTTTTTT. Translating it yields CASSERSSWTSGELFF.

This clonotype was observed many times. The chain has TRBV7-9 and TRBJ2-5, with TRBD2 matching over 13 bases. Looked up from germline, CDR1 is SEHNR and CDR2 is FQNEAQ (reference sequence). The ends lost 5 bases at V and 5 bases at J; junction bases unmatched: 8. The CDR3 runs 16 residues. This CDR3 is CASSTELAGGMETQYF. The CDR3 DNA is TGTGCCAGCAGCACAGAACTAGCGGGGGGGATGGAGACCCAGTACTTC.

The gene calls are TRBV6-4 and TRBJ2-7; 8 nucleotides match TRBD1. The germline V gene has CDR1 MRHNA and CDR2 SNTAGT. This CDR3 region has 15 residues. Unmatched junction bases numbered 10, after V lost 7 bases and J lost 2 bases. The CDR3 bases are TGTGCCAGCAAGAACAGGGGGATAAGTCCCTACGAGCAGTACTTC. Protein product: CASKNRGISPYEQYF.

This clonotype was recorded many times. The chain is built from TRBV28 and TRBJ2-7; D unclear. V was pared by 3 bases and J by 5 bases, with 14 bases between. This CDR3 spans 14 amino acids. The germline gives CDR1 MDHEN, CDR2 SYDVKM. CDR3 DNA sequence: TGTGCCAGCAGTTTGAGTGGACCGGACGACGAGCAGTACTTC. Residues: CASSLSGPDDEQYF.

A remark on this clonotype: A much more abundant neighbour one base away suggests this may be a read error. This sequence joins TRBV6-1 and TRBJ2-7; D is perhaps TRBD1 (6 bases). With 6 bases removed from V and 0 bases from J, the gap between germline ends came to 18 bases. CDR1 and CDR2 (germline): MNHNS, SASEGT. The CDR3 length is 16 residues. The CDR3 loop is CASSSLQGHSSYEQYF. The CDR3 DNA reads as TGTGCCAGCAGCTCCCTACAGGGCCACAGCTCCTACGAGCAGTACTTC.

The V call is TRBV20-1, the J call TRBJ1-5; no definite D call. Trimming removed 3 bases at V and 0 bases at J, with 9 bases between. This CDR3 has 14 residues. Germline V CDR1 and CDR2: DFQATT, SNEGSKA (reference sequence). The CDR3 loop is CSASLLFSNQPQHF. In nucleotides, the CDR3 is TGCAGTGCTAGTTTACTGTTTAGCAATCAGCCCCAGCATTTT.

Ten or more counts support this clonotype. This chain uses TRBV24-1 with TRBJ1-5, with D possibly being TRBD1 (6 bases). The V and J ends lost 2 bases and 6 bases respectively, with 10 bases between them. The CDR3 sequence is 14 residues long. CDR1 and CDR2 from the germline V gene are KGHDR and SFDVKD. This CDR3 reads CATSDYKGVQPQHF. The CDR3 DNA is TGTGCCACCAGTGATTATAAGGGGGTTCAGCCCCAGCATTTT.

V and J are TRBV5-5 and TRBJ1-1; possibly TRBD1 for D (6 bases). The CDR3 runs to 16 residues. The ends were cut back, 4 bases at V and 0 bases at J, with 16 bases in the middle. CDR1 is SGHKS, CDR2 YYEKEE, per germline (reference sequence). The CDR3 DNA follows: TGTGCCAGCAGCCCTGGACAGTCTCACATGAACACTGAAGCTTTCTTT. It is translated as CASSPGQSHMNTEAFF.

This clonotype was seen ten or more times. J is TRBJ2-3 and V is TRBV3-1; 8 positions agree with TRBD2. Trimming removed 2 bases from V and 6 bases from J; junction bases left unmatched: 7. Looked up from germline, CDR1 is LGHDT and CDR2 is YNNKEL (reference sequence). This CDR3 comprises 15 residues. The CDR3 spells CASSQMVLAADTQYF. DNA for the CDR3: TGTGCCAGCAGCCAAATGGTACTAGCGGCTGATACGCAGTATTTT.

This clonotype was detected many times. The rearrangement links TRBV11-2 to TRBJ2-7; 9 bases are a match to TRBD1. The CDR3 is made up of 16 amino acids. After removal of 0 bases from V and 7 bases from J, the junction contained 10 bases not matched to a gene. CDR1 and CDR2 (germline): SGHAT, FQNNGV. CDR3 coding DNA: TGTGCCAGCAGCTTAGAGGGGAGGAGGACAGGGGAGGAGCAGTACTTC. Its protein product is CASSLEGRRTGEEQYF.

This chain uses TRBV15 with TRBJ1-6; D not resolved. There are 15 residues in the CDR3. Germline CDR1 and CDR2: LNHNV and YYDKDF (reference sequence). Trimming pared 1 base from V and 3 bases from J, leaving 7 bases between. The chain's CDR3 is CATSRASLYNSPLHF. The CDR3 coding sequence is TGTGCCACCAGCAGAGCCAGCCTCTATAATTCACCCCTCCACTTT.

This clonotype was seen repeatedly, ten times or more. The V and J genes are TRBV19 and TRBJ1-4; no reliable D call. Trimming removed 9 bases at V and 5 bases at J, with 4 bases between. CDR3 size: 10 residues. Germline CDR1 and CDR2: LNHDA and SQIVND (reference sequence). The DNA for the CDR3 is TGTGCCAGCTACAATGAAAAACTGTTTTTT. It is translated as CASYNEKLFF.

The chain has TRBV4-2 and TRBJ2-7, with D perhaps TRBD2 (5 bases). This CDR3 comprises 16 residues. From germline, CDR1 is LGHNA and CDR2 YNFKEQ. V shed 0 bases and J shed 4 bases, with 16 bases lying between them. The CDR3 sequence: CASSQDGPSSRYEQYF. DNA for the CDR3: TGTGCCAGCAGCCAAGATGGGCCCTCTAGCCGGTACGAGCAGTACTTC.

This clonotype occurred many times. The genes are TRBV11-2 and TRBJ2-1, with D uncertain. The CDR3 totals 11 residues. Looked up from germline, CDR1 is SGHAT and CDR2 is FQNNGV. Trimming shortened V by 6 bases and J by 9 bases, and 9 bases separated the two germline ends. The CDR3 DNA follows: TGTGCCAGCAGTTTAAACTTTGAGCAGTTCTTC. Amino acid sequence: CASSLNFEQFF.